These 5 T cell receptor beta chains were all obtained from the same sample, sequenced in a study of blood T cell repertoires in COVID-19. The data were produced by immunoSEQ multiplex PCR, yet TCRdb's version contains in-frame clones alone and is incomplete. Of 140,000 to 150,000 clones in the sample, over 80% were seen once. Input material: PBMCs or T cells enriched from blood (not recorded which). The receptor source for this set is a woman aged 50 to 60 who had been exposed to COVID-19.

This clone came up once. The gene calls are TRBV11-2 and TRBJ2-5; 8 bases map to TRBD1. Germline CDR1 SGHAT, CDR2 FQNNGV. This CDR3 has 16 amino acids. Germline trimming cut 7 bases from V and 9 bases from J; bases unmatched to any gene: 19. CDR3 in DNA: TGTGCCAGCACCCAAGGGCCCCGGACAGGGCCAGCGGCCCAGTACTTC. Translation: CASTQGPRTGPAAQYF.

The chain links TRBV4-2 to TRBJ2-7; 7 nucleotides agree with TRBD2. CDR3 length: 13 amino acids. Germline V gives CDR1 LGHNA, CDR2 YNFKEQ. After removal of 4 bases from V and 4 bases from J, the junction contained 4 bases not matched to a gene. CDR3 sequence: CASSPPGGYEQYF. In nucleotides, the CDR3 is TGTGCCAGCAGCCCCCCGGGGGGATACGAGCAGTACTTC.

This clone was detected once. The chain combines TRBV10-1 with TRBJ1-1, with D possibly matching TRBD1 (5 bases). Trimming stripped 3 bases from V and 0 bases from J, with 8 bases between. Germline V gene data show CDR1 as WNHNN and CDR2 as SYGVQD (reference sequence). The CDR3 sequence is 14 residues long. The CDR3 is CASSDSGMNTEAFF. The CDR3 bases are TGCGCCAGCAGTGATTCAGGGATGAACACTGAAGCTTTCTTT.

The CDR3 is CASSPGLAQKEQFF. The CDR3 coding sequence is TGTGCCAGCAGTCCCGGACTAGCCCAAAAAGAGCAGTTCTTC. J is TRBJ2-1 and V is TRBV28; 8 bases agree with TRBD2. There are 14 residues in the CDR3. The V and J ends lost 5 bases and 10 bases, in that order; junction bases with no gene match: 10. Germline CDR1 reads MDHEN; CDR2 reads SYDVKM.

In its sample, this clone was seen once. CDR3 amino acids: CASSQTTGIASPLHF. The CDR3 DNA reads as TGCGCCAGCAGCCAAACTACAGGAATAGCTTCACCCCTCCACTTT. This chain joins TRBV4-3 and TRBJ1-6; weak D call: TRBD1 (5 bases). This CDR3 comprises 15 residues. The V gene lost 2 bases and the J gene lost 9 bases, with 14 bases spanning the gap. Per the germline V gene, CDR1 is LGHNA and CDR2 is YSLEER.